The rows below give T cell receptor beta chains drawn from one sample of a study of T-cell reconstitution after alpha-beta-depleted transplantation in children. TCRdb re-called the PCR reads with MiXCR, one entry per CDR3 protein. The table shows about 540,000 distinct CDR3 sequences, with roughly a quarter occurring only once. Here the sequenced sample was PBMCs, taken before TCRalphabeta/CD19-depleted stem cell transplant. The receptors come from a boy younger than two with Wiskott-Aldrich syndrome, due to receive a stem cell transplant. CDR3s include the opening cysteine and the closing phenylalanine or tryptophan. D genes are given only for firm matches. Some rows mark clone size as missing; the rest say once, few, many or name a class of expanded clone.

cdr3_length: 13
clone_size: NA
j_call: TRBJ2-5
d_call: NA
v_call: TRBV5-1
cdr3_nt: TGCGCCAGCAGCTTGGGGTGGCTTTACACCCAGTACTTC
cdr3_aa: CASSLGWLYTQYF

cdr3_length: 16
clone_size: few
j_call: TRBJ2-1
d_call: NA
v_call: TRBV5-6
cdr3_nt: TGTGCCAGCAGCTTGTCGACAACGATCTCCTACAATGAGCAGTTCTTC
cdr3_aa: CASSLSTTISYNEQFF

cdr3_length: 12
clone_size: few
j_call: TRBJ2-7
d_call: NA
v_call: TRBV27
cdr3_nt: TGTGCCAGCAGTTTCCCCCCCTACGAGCAGTACTTC
cdr3_aa: CASSFPPYEQYF

cdr3_length: 15
clone_size: NA
j_call: TRBJ2-3
d_call: NA
v_call: TRBV5-1
cdr3_nt: TGCGCCAGCAGCTTGGATTCAGCGGGCACAGATACGCAGTATTTT
cdr3_aa: CASSLDSAGTDTQYF

cdr3_length: 18
clone_size: few
j_call: TRBJ2-6
d_call: TRBD2
v_call: TRBV27
cdr3_nt: TGTGCCAGCAGTTTATCCGGCGGGAGGAACTCTGGGGCCAACGTCCTGACTTTC
cdr3_aa: CASSLSGGRNSGANVLTF

cdr3_length: 15
clone_size: NA
j_call: TRBJ2-7
d_call: TRBD1
v_call: TRBV24-1
cdr3_nt: TGTGCCACCAGTGTTGGACAGGGGGGTTCCTACGAGCAGTACTTC
cdr3_aa: CATSVGQGGSYEQYF

cdr3_length: 15
clone_size: NA
j_call: TRBJ2-3
d_call: NA
v_call: TRBV19
cdr3_nt: TGTGCCAGTAGTATGCGAGGGTTACGAACAGATACGCAGTATTTT
cdr3_aa: CASSMRGLRTDTQYF

cdr3_length: 16
clone_size: many
j_call: TRBJ2-7
d_call: NA
v_call: TRBV15
cdr3_nt: TGTGCCACCAGCAGAGGCGGTAAGACAGCGCCCTACGAGCAGTACTTC
cdr3_aa: CATSRGGKTAPYEQYF

cdr3_length: 15
clone_size: few
j_call: TRBJ2-3
d_call: TRBD2
v_call: TRBV10-3
cdr3_nt: TGTGCCATCAGTGATGTAGCGGGAGGCCCAGATACGCAGTATTTT
cdr3_aa: CAISDVAGGPDTQYF

cdr3_length: 13
clone_size: few
j_call: TRBJ2-1
d_call: NA
v_call: TRBV29-1
cdr3_nt: TGCAGCGTTGTGGGTATACAGCGGAATGAGCAGTTCTTC
cdr3_aa: CSVVGIQRNEQFF

cdr3_length: 14
clone_size: few
j_call: TRBJ2-7
d_call: NA
v_call: TRBV7-9
cdr3_nt: TGTGCCAGCAGCTTAGGGGCAGCTTTTTACGAGCAGTACTTC
cdr3_aa: CASSLGAAFYEQYF

cdr3_length: 15
clone_size: NA
j_call: TRBJ2-7
d_call: TRBD1
v_call: TRBV24-1
cdr3_nt: TGTGCCACCAGTGATTTAGGGACAGGCTCCTACGAGCAGTACTTC
cdr3_aa: CATSDLGTGSYEQYF

cdr3_length: 13
clone_size: NA
j_call: TRBJ1-1
d_call: TRBD1
v_call: TRBV28
cdr3_nt: TGTGCCAGCGGGGGACAGGGGGCCACTGAAGCTTTCTTT
cdr3_aa: CASGGQGATEAFF

cdr3_length: 18
clone_size: few
j_call: TRBJ2-2
d_call: TRBD2
v_call: TRBV5-1
cdr3_nt: TGCGCCAGCAGCCGAGCGACTAGCGGAACCCCGAACACCGGGGAGCTGTTTTTT
cdr3_aa: CASSRATSGTPNTGELFF

cdr3_length: 14
clone_size: NA
j_call: TRBJ2-2
d_call: NA
v_call: TRBV5-1
cdr3_nt: TGCGCCAGCAGCTGGGACCTTAGCACCGGGGAGCTGTTTTTT
cdr3_aa: CASSWDLSTGELFF

cdr3_length: 14
clone_size: NA
j_call: TRBJ2-5
d_call: TRBD2
v_call: TRBV5-1
cdr3_nt: TGCGCCAGCAGTGGGACTAGCGGTCAAGAGACCCAGTACTTC
cdr3_aa: CASSGTSGQETQYF

cdr3_length: 14
clone_size: NA
j_call: TRBJ2-4
d_call: NA
v_call: TRBV4-1
cdr3_nt: TGCGCCAGCAGCCAAGTTGGAATCCGTTACATTCAGTACTTC
cdr3_aa: CASSQVGIRYIQYF

cdr3_length: 16
clone_size: NA
j_call: TRBJ2-7
d_call: TRBD2
v_call: TRBV4-1
cdr3_nt: TGCGCCAGCAGCCAAGATCCGGCGGGGGACCTAGGGGAGCAGTACTTC
cdr3_aa: CASSQDPAGDLGEQYF

cdr3_length: 15
clone_size: NA
j_call: TRBJ2-5
d_call: TRBD2
v_call: TRBV2
cdr3_nt: TGTGCCAGCAGTGAAAGGCTAGCGGAGCAAGAGACCCAGTACTTC
cdr3_aa: CASSERLAEQETQYF

cdr3_length: 12
clone_size: NA
j_call: TRBJ1-2
d_call: NA
v_call: TRBV15
cdr3_nt: TGTGCCACCAGCGGAACTAACTATGGCTACACCTTC
cdr3_aa: CATSGTNYGYTF

cdr3_length: 15
clone_size: NA
j_call: TRBJ1-2
d_call: NA
v_call: TRBV7-2
cdr3_nt: TGTGCCAGCAGCTTGGGTTCGGCGGGTCACTATGGCTACACCTTC
cdr3_aa: CASSLGSAGHYGYTF

cdr3_length: 13
clone_size: NA
j_call: TRBJ1-5
d_call: TRBD1
v_call: TRBV19
cdr3_nt: TGTGCCAGTACCAGGGGGGCCAATCAGCCCCAGCATTTT
cdr3_aa: CASTRGANQPQHF

cdr3_length: 15
clone_size: few
j_call: TRBJ1-5
d_call: NA
v_call: TRBV25-1
cdr3_nt: TGTGCCAGCAGTGAGCAAGGGGTCGGCAATCAGCCCCAGCATTTT
cdr3_aa: CASSEQGVGNQPQHF